A single sample gave rise to the 29 T cell receptor beta chains below, sequenced in a study of cytomegalovirus exposure and HLA in healthy donors. PCR used 60 Vbeta primers and 13 Jbeta primers. Data came from immunoSEQ multiplex PCR; TCRdb stores just in-frame clones and leaves some out. The data show 150,000 to 200,000 clones, almost 85% seen once. The specimen sequenced was PBMCs. The origin of the receptors is a boy between 5 and 17 years old in good health and CMV-seronegative.

This clone was recorded once. V is TRBV5-4 and J is TRBJ2-7; D is uncertain. This CDR3 region has 14 residues. With 4 bases removed from V and 0 bases from J, the gap between germline ends came to 11 bases. Germline V lookup: CDR1 SGHNT, CDR2 YYREEE (reference sequence). CDR3 protein: CASSLQEPSYEQYF. CDR3 sequence (DNA): TGTGCCAGCAGCCTCCAGGAACCCTCCTACGAGCAGTACTTC.

This chain links TRBV9 with TRBJ2-1, with D uncertain. Germline V gene data show CDR1 as SGDLS and CDR2 as YYNGEE. The CDR3 is 13 amino acids. The V and J ends lost 0 bases and 10 bases respectively, with 11 bases between them. CDR3 DNA sequence: TGTGCCAGCAGCGTAGTTGGTAGCATGGAGCAGTTCTTC. Protein sequence: CASSVVGSMEQFF.

The genes are TRBV15 and TRBJ1-3; TRBD1 matches 7 bases. Germline V gene lookup returns CDR1 LNHNV and CDR2 YYDKDF (reference sequence). Losses at the gene ends were 3 bases for V and 0 bases for J; bases not matched to a gene: 5. The CDR3 is made up of 16 amino acids. CDR3 sequence: CATSSYGTASGNTIYF. The CDR3 DNA follows: TGTGCCACCAGCAGCTACGGGACAGCCTCTGGAAACACCATATATTTT. The whole variable domain, remainder taken from reference TRBV15 and TRBJ1-3, is DAMVIQNPRYQVTQFGKPVTLSCSQTLNHNVMYWYQQKSSQAPKLLFHYYDKDFNNEADTPDNFQSRRPNTSFCFLDIRSPGLGDTAMYLCATSSYGTASGNTIYFGEGSWLTVV.

The J gene is TRBJ1-6, the V gene TRBV30; D gene uncertain. The CDR3 spans 15 residues. V was cut by 0 bases and J by 5 bases, with 11 bases left in between. The germline V gene has CDR1 GTSNPN and CDR2 SVGIG (reference sequence). CDR3 sequence: CAWSVRRRDNSPLHF. The CDR3 bases are TGTGCCTGGAGTGTACGGCGGCGGGATAATTCACCCCTCCACTTT.

This chain connects TRBV9 to TRBJ2-7; 10 nucleotides align to TRBD2. Trimming took 0 bases from V and 4 from J; bases not matched to a gene: 7. This CDR3 contains 16 residues. The germline V gene has CDR1 SGDLS and CDR2 YYNGEE. CDR3 nucleotide sequence: TGTGCCAGCAGCGTAGGGCCTAGCGGGAGTACATACGAGCAGTACTTC. It translates to CASSVGPSGSTYEQYF.

The chain combines TRBV28 with TRBJ2-1, with D hard to call. Trimming pared 3 bases from V and 4 bases from J, leaving 4 bases between. This CDR3 contains 12 residues. Germline values: CDR1 MDHEN, CDR2 SYDVKM. The CDR3 spells CASSFSYNEQFF. The DNA of the CDR3 is TGTGCCAGCAGTTTTAGTTACAATGAGCAGTTCTTC.

The chain carries TRBV28 and TRBJ2-7; weak D call: TRBD1 (6 bases). Germline CDR1 MDHEN, CDR2 SYDVKM. The V and J ends lost 2 bases and 2 bases respectively, with 10 bases between them. The CDR3 loop spans 14 amino acids. CDR3 nucleotide sequence: TGTGCCAGCAGTTTAACCAGGGGCCCCTACGAGCAGTACTTC. This codes for CASSLTRGPYEQYF.

This sequence joins TRBV6-6 and TRBJ2-3, with D perhaps matching TRBD1 (5 bases). In germline, CDR1 is MNHNY, CDR2 SVGAGI (reference sequence). The CDR3 consists of 15 residues. Trimming stripped 2 bases from V and 2 bases from J, with 11 bases between. In nucleotides, the CDR3 is TGTGCCAGCAGTTACGACAGTCTGACCACAGATACGCAGTATTTT. It codes for CASSYDSLTTDTQYF.

V gene TRBV11-3 combines with J gene TRBJ2-2; TRBD1 might be the D (5 bases). The V end was cut by 3 bases, the J end by 4 bases, with 15 bases between. This CDR3 is built from 16 residues. CDR1 is SGHNT and CDR2 is YENEEA in the germline V gene. This CDR3 is CASSFKPDSPTGELFF. The CDR3 bases are TGTGCCAGCAGCTTCAAACCCGACAGTCCCACCGGGGAGCTGTTTTTT.

The rearrangement links TRBV6-5 to TRBJ2-5, with D unclear. The CDR3 length is 13 residues. Germline V gene sequence: CDR1 MNHEY, CDR2 SVGAGI. Trimming pared 0 bases from V and 4 bases from J, leaving 6 bases between. The DNA for the CDR3 is TGTGCCAGCAGTTACTCTCTACGAGAGACCCAGTACTTC. Translated, it gives CASSYSLRETQYF.

The rearrangement joins TRBV11-3 to TRBJ1-3, with a weak D call TRBD1 (6 bases). V was shortened by 1 base and J by 0 bases, with 7 bases between the two germline ends. Germline lookup yields CDR1 SGHNT and CDR2 YENEEA. The CDR3 has 15 residues. The CDR3 loop is CASSLGQDSGNTIYF. DNA of the CDR3: TGTGCCAGCAGCTTAGGACAGGACTCTGGAAACACCATATATTTT. The variable domain in full, with the rest retrieved from reference TRBV11-3 and TRBJ1-3, is EAGVVQSPRYKIIEKKQPVAFWCNPISGHNTLYWYLQNLGQGPELLIRYENEEAVDDSQLPKDRFSAERLKGVDSTLKIQPAELGDSAVYLCASSLGQDSGNTIYFGEGSWLTVV.

This clone was detected once. J is TRBJ2-3 and V is TRBV5-4, with 9 nucleotides matching TRBD1. This CDR3 is 14 amino acids long. J gave up 6 bases and V 4 bases, and 6 bases lay outside the gene matches. CDR1 and CDR2 from the germline V gene are SGHNT and YYREEE (reference sequence). The CDR3 nucleotides read TGTGCCAGCAGCCCGACAGGGGGTCGGGATACGCAGTATTTT. This encodes CASSPTGGRDTQYF.

The chain links TRBV6-4 to TRBJ2-3; 10 nucleotides match TRBD2. This CDR3 spans 15 amino acids. Germline loops: CDR1 MRHNA, CDR2 SNTAGT. Unmatched junction bases numbered 2, after V lost 4 bases and J lost 1 base. CDR3 in amino acids: CASSAGLAGTDTQYF. The CDR3 nucleotides read TGTGCCAGCAGTGCCGGACTAGCGGGCACAGATACGCAGTATTTT.

This sequence joins TRBV14 and TRBJ1-3; D might be TRBD1 (5 bases). CDR1 and CDR2 from the germline V gene are SGHDN and FVKESK. The CDR3 totals 16 residues. Trimming left V 1 base short and J 0 bases short, with 10 bases between. The CDR3 here is CASSQVRGASGNTIYF. As DNA, the CDR3 is TGTGCCAGCAGCCAAGTGCGGGGCGCCTCTGGAAACACCATATATTTT.

This clone was picked up one time. V and J are TRBV28 and TRBJ1-3, with 7 bases lining up with TRBD1. This CDR3 region has 15 residues. V gave up 5 bases and J gave up 0 bases; unmatched junction bases: 4. Per the germline V gene, CDR1 is MDHEN and CDR2 is SYDVKM. CDR3 residues: CASSPGGPSGNTIYF. Written as DNA, the CDR3 is TGTGCCAGCAGTCCAGGGGGGCCCTCTGGAAACACCATATATTTT. The full variable domain, completed using reference TRBV28 and TRBJ1-3, is DVKVTQSSRYLVKRTGEKVFLECVQDMDHENMFWYRQDPGLGLRLIYFSYDVKMKEKGDIPEGYSVSREKKERFSLILESASTNQTSMYLCASSPGGPSGNTIYFGEGSWLTVV.

V is TRBV19 and J is TRBJ1-2; a weak D match, TRBD1 (5 bases). CDR1 LNHDA and CDR2 SQIVND come from the germline V gene (reference sequence). The length of the CDR3 is 13 residues. Deletions cut 3 bases from V and 4 bases from J, with 9 bases between. The CDR3 is CASSMGGVYGYTF. The CDR3 DNA reads TGTGCCAGTAGTATGGGGGGGGTCTATGGCTACACCTTC.

The rearrangement joins TRBV7-3 to TRBJ1-1; no firm D call. Germline loops: CDR1 SGHTA, CDR2 FQGTGA. Trimming shortened V by 2 bases and J by 0 bases, and 7 bases separated the two germline ends. The CDR3 sequence is 14 residues long. The CDR3 DNA sequence: TGTGCCAGCAGCTTAGGAGGGATGAACACTGAAGCTTTCTTT. Translating it yields CASSLGGMNTEAFF.

This clone was counted a few times. The gene calls are TRBV2 and TRBJ1-3; D unresolved. Germline V gene data show CDR1 as SNHLY and CDR2 as FYNNEI. V dropped 2 bases and J dropped 0 bases, with 8 bases sitting between them. The CDR3 length is 15 residues. The DNA for the CDR3 is TGTGCCAGCAGTGAATTTGGCTCCTCTGGAAACACCATATATTTT. It encodes CASSEFGSSGNTIYF.

The chain has TRBV2 and TRBJ1-4; D not resolved. The CDR3 contains 12 residues. Germline V gene sequence: CDR1 SNHLY, CDR2 FYNNEI. V was pared by 3 bases and J by 6 bases, with 5 bases between. The CDR3 loop is CASSENYEKLFF. CDR3 sequence (DNA): TGTGCCAGCAGTGAGAACTATGAAAAACTGTTTTTT.

This chain connects TRBV7-8 to TRBJ2-2, with a tentative D call TRBD2 (5 bases). V lost 2 bases and J 6 bases, leaving 7 bases between the germline ends. The CDR3 is 13 amino acids. The germline V gene has CDR1 SGHVS and CDR2 FQNEAQ. CDR3 DNA sequence: TGTGCCAGCAGCTTAATCGGGGCCGGGGAGCTGTTTTTT. Amino acids: CASSLIGAGELFF.

V and J are TRBV28 and TRBJ1-1; D remains ambiguous. The V gene's germline CDR1 is MDHEN and CDR2 SYDVKM. This CDR3 comprises 13 residues. The V end lost 2 bases, the J end lost 11 bases, and 15 bases lay between the germline ends. The DNA of the CDR3 is TGTGCCAGCAGTTTACAGGCAGCCAATCGGGCTTTCTTT. Protein: CASSLQAANRAFF. The full variable domain, with the rest looked up from reference TRBV28 and TRBJ1-1, is DVKVTQSSRYLVKRTGEKVFLECVQDMDHENMFWYRQDPGLGLRLIYFSYDVKMKEKGDIPEGYSVSREKKERFSLILESASTNQTSMYLCASSLQAANRAFFGQGTRLTVV.

This sequence joins TRBV6-6 and TRBJ1-2; D is ambiguous. Germline V gene sequence: CDR1 MNHNY, CDR2 SVGAGI (reference sequence). Trimming removed 5 bases from V and 2 bases from J, with 18 bases in between. The CDR3 length is 16 residues. This CDR3 is CASSHWKQYLNYGYTF. For the CDR3, the DNA is TGTGCCAGCAGTCATTGGAAACAGTACCTCAACTATGGCTACACCTTC.

This clone was seen once. This chain joins TRBV15 and TRBJ1-5; D not certain. The V gene lost 5 bases and the J gene lost 6 bases, with 14 bases spanning the gap. The CDR3 covers 14 residues. Germline assignment: CDR1 LNHNV and CDR2 YYDKDF (reference sequence). CDR3 residues: CATSLPAVGQPQHF. CDR3 DNA sequence: TGTGCCACCAGCCTCCCGGCGGTTGGTCAGCCCCAGCATTTT.

The gene calls are TRBV5-1 and TRBJ1-5; D unclear. Germline CDR1 reads SGHRS; CDR2 reads YFSETQ. Trimming left V 0 bases short and J 0 bases short, with 7 bases between. This CDR3 has 15 amino acids. As DNA, the CDR3 is TGCGCCAGCAGCTTGGAAGGCGGTAGCAATCAGCCCCAGCATTTT. Amino acid sequence: CASSLEGGSNQPQHF.

The chain uses TRBV28 and TRBJ2-1; the D gene is possibly TRBD2 (6 bases). CDR3 length: 15 amino acids. V dropped 3 bases and J dropped 4 bases, with 13 bases sitting between them. CDR1 is MDHEN, CDR2 SYDVKM, per germline. The CDR3 spells CASSFPAGLYNEQFF. The DNA for the CDR3 is TGTGCCAGCAGTTTTCCAGCGGGTTTATACAATGAGCAGTTCTTC.

This CDR3 is CASSYWTPSSYEQYF. The CDR3 DNA is TGCGCCAGCAGCTACTGGACACCAAGCTCCTACGAGCAGTACTTC. The chain links TRBV5-1 to TRBJ2-5; TRBD1 might be the D (5 bases). The J call may be in error: the DNA end matches TRBJ2-7 better. The germline CDR1 and CDR2 sequences are SGHRS and YFSETQ. The CDR3 is 15 amino acids.

The rearrangement uses TRBV9 and TRBJ2-3, with 9 bases identical to TRBD1. Germline V CDR1 and CDR2: SGDLS, YYNGEE. The J segment lost 0 bases and the V segment lost 0 bases, leaving 2 bases of the junction unmatched. The CDR3 loop spans 16 amino acids. In DNA form, the CDR3 reads TGTGCCAGCAGCGTAGACGGGACAGGGAGCACAGATACGCAGTATTTT. Protein sequence: CASSVDGTGSTDTQYF.

The chain combines TRBV6-5 with TRBJ1-1; D might be TRBD1 (6 bases). Germline V gives CDR1 MNHEY, CDR2 SVGAGI. The ends were cut back, 6 bases at V and 0 bases at J, with 11 bases in the middle. The CDR3 length is 14 residues. The CDR3 reads CASSGGAMNTEAFF. The CDR3, as DNA: TGTGCCAGCAGCGGGGGGGCCATGAACACTGAAGCTTTCTTT.

The chain employs TRBV7-9 and TRBJ2-7; 7 bases agree with TRBD1. The CDR3 consists of 12 residues. With 2 bases clipped from V and 7 bases from J, the junction kept 2 bases outside the gene matches. Germline-derived CDR1 and CDR2 are SEHNR and FQNEAQ (reference sequence). CDR3 residues: CASSLPTGEQYF. The CDR3 region has the DNA TGTGCCAGCAGCTTACCGACAGGGGAGCAGTACTTC.